The rows below give T cell receptor beta chains drawn from one sample of a study of blood T cell repertoires in COVID-19. Clones were read by immunoSEQ multiplex PCR, and TCRdb kept only the in-frame ones, dropping some. The sample has about 68,000 clones, approximately 90% seen once; the top ten hold 6.9%. The material sequenced was peripheral blood. The receptors shown here come from a human donor in a cohort sampled during active COVID-19. Each CDR3 is given without its conserved first and last residue. Fields, in order: clone size, J gene, V gene, CDR3 protein. For some rows the clone size is stated as once, few or many, or as a class when expanded; others skip it.

size: .; J: TRBJ2-2; V: TRBV7-8; CDR3: ASSPGPGQHTGELF
size: .; J: TRBJ1-5; V: TRBV13; CDR3: ASSLGGPGTEAYSNQPQH
size: .; J: TRBJ1-5; V: TRBV7-2; CDR3: ASSPVQGGQPQH
size: .; J: TRBJ1-6; V: TRBV6-1; CDR3: ASSEIANSPLH
size: .; J: TRBJ2-2; V: TRBV4-2; CDR3: ASSPEVGGGAGELF
size: .; J: TRBJ1-2; V: TRBV30; CDR3: AWSAGEAGYT
size: .; J: TRBJ2-7; V: TRBV12-3/TRBV12-4; CDR3: ASSLGAPGEQY
size: .; J: TRBJ2-7; V: TRBV6-2/TRBV6-3; CDR3: ASTPLAGGFYEQY
size: .; J: TRBJ1-5; V: TRBV3-1/TRBV3-2; CDR3: ASSQGNSNQPQH
size: .; J: TRBJ1-2; V: TRBV6-5; CDR3: ASRAANYGYT
size: once; J: TRBJ2-2; V: TRBV27; CDR3: ASKRGANTGELF
size: .; J: TRBJ1-2; V: TRBV6-1; CDR3: ASSDGLSLPTRYGYT
size: .; J: TRBJ2-3; V: TRBV5-1; CDR3: ASSSTHAASHTQY
size: .; J: TRBJ2-7; V: TRBV9; CDR3: ASSVVASATYEQY
size: .; J: TRBJ2-3; V: TRBV6-5; CDR3: ASSASGGADTQY
size: .; J: TRBJ1-1; V: TRBV6-5; CDR3: ASSYLGSGTEAF
size: few; J: TRBJ1-6; V: TRBV7-9; CDR3: ASSLVGVNSPLH
size: .; J: TRBJ2-7; V: TRBV6-5; CDR3: ASRQGAAGWYEQY
size: .; J: TRBJ1-1; V: TRBV3-1/TRBV3-2; CDR3: ASRRDSPNTEAF
size: .; J: TRBJ1-2; V: TRBV14; CDR3: ASSQVGGQGSGYT
size: few; J: TRBJ1-3; V: TRBV5-6; CDR3: ASSHTAGNTIY
size: .; J: TRBJ1-1; V: TRBV7-9; CDR3: ASSSQGAINTEAF
size: .; J: TRBJ1-1; V: TRBV10-3; CDR3: AITGTGGTEAF
size: .; J: TRBJ2-1; V: TRBV11-3; CDR3: ASSLATAGLYNEQF
size: .; J: TRBJ1-4; V: TRBV7-2; CDR3: ASSLVGEELF
size: .; J: TRBJ2-1; V: TRBV18; CDR3: ASSPQQASSYNEQF
size: .; J: TRBJ1-1; V: TRBV19; CDR3: ASSTISSGTMAF
size: .; J: TRBJ1-5; V: TRBV19; CDR3: ASSSLQGNQPQH
size: .; J: TRBJ1-5; V: TRBV10-2; CDR3: ASSEGQGRQPQH
size: .; J: TRBJ2-1; V: TRBV15; CDR3: ATSSEQGTRSYNEQF
size: .; J: TRBJ2-3; V: TRBV9; CDR3: ASSPGTWTDTQY
size: .; J: TRBJ1-1; V: TRBV18; CDR3: ASSSQGAEAF
size: .; J: TRBJ2-2; V: TRBV28; CDR3: ASSPNSYTGELF
size: .; J: TRBJ1-3; V: TRBV4-2; CDR3: ASSQDKTGQVGGNTIY
size: .; J: TRBJ2-7; V: TRBV2; CDR3: ASRQAEYEQY
size: once; J: TRBJ1-5; V: TRBV6-4; CDR3: ASSKAWAYSNQPQH
size: .; J: TRBJ2-2; V: TRBV19; CDR3: ASIKGTGPAGELF
size: few; J: TRBJ2-1; V: TRBV6-1; CDR3: ASSAAEGQGIVEQF
size: once; J: TRBJ1-4; V: TRBV7-6; CDR3: ASSLRQGAEVKLF
size: .; J: TRBJ2-2; V: TRBV11-2; CDR3: ASSLISARGPFTGELF
size: .; J: TRBJ2-2; V: TRBV19; CDR3: ASIRLAGAQYTGELF
size: .; J: TRBJ1-1; V: TRBV6-1; CDR3: ASSEGRTVHTEAF